The clone carrying this T cell receptor (beta chain) was detected only a few times. V lost 0 bases to trimming and J lost 6 bases, with 12 bases between them. Germline V gene lookup returns CDR1 MNHEY and CDR2 SMNVEV (reference sequence). The CDR3 covers 14 residues. This sample was taken from a study of identical twins. TCRdb analysed the 5' RACE reads with MiXCR anew, one entry per CDR3 protein. Of approximately 190,000 distinct CDR3 sequences detected, more than 15% appear once; the ten largest clones hold 35% to 45%. These data were likewise used in another study, on T cells expressing NK-cell markers.

Material: CD8+ T cells sorted from blood. The TCR comes from a young woman in good health. V is TRBV27 and J is TRBJ2-7; D may be TRBD1 or TRBD2 (5 bases each). The chain's CDR3 is CASSLSIRGAEQYF. CDR3 bases: TGTGCCAGCAGTTTATCGATAAGGGGAGCCGAGCAGTACTTC.